The 18 T cell receptor beta chains below were found in one sample sequenced in a study of blood T cell repertoires in COVID-19. Sequenced by immunoSEQ multiplex PCR; TCRdb stores in-frame clones only, minus some. Among 81,000 or so clones listed, 92% were seen once. What was sequenced was peripheral blood. These receptor sequences come from a woman aged 55-70 years with active COVID-19.

The genes are TRBV28 and TRBJ1-2; TRBD1 matches 8 bases. There are 12 residues in the CDR3. CDR1 and CDR2 from the germline V gene are MDHEN and SYDVKM. Trimming took 7 bases from V and 5 from J; bases not matched to a gene: 3. CDR3 sequence reads: CASMGTGYGYTF. The DNA for the CDR3 is TGTGCCAGCATGGGGACAGGTTATGGCTACACCTTC.

The chain joins TRBV24-1 to TRBJ2-3, with 9 nucleotides matching TRBD1. Germline CDR1 reads KGHDR; CDR2 reads SFDVKD. J lost 5 bases, V lost 5 bases, and 4 bases had no gene match. This CDR3 has 14 residues. In DNA form, the CDR3 reads TGTGCCACCAGTGTACAGGGGGCGGGAGATACGCAGTATTTT. Its translation: CATSVQGAGDTQYF.

This chain links TRBV11-3 with TRBJ1-1; D is unclear. CDR3 length equals 13 residues. Per the germline V gene, CDR1 is SGHNT and CDR2 is YENEEA. Between the trimmed V and J ends, which lost 1 base and 0 bases, there was a span of 3 bases. The chain's CDR3 is CASSLALNTEAFF. The CDR3 DNA reads TGTGCCAGCAGCTTAGCGTTGAACACTGAAGCTTTCTTT.

This clone is a singleton in its sample. The genes are TRBV12-5 and TRBJ1-6, with D unclear. Germline lookup yields CDR1 LGHNT and CDR2 FRNRAP. Trimming took off 6 bases at V and 5 bases at J, with 20 bases between the two ends. This CDR3 has 17 amino acids. The CDR3: CASGSSALFLHNSPLHF. For the CDR3, the DNA is TGTGCTAGTGGCTCCAGCGCCTTATTTCTGCATAATTCACCCCTCCACTTT.

This chain joins TRBV30 and TRBJ2-6; D is undetermined. The V end was cut by 2 bases, the J end by 0 bases, with 5 bases between. The germline gives CDR1 GTSNPN, CDR2 SVGIG (reference sequence). This CDR3 contains 14 residues. The DNA for the CDR3 is TGTGCCTGGAGTCGAGACTCTGGGGCCAACGTCCTGACTTTC. Its protein is CAWSRDSGANVLTF.

V usage is TRBV7-8 and J usage is TRBJ2-3; 11 bases are shared with TRBD2. With 6 bases clipped from V and 2 bases from J, the junction kept 4 bases outside the gene matches. CDR1 is SGHVS and CDR2 is FQNEAQ in the germline V gene. This CDR3 is 15 amino acids long. In DNA form, the CDR3 reads TGTGCCAGCAGATTACTAGCGGGAGCCACAGATACGCAGTATTTT. Its protein product is CASRLLAGATDTQYF.

The V gene is TRBV18, the J gene TRBJ2-7; the match to TRBD2 covers 7 bases. CDR3 size: 16 residues. Trimming took 4 bases from V and 3 from J; bases not matched to a gene: 12. Germline V gives CDR1 KGHSH, CDR2 LQKENI. CDR3 sequence reads: CASSRTGGEQIYEQYF. The CDR3 bases are TGTGCCAGCTCACGAACTGGGGGGGAACAAATCTACGAGCAGTACTTC.

The chain combines TRBV19 with TRBJ2-3, with D possibly TRBD2 on 6 matching bases. Germline V gene lookup returns CDR1 LNHDA and CDR2 SQIVND (reference sequence). The V and J ends lost 4 bases and 1 base respectively, with 15 bases between them. The CDR3 contains 16 residues. The CDR3 bases are TGTGCCAGTAGTACCACCGGGACTGGAGGCACAGATACGCAGTATTTT. It yields the protein CASSTTGTGGTDTQYF.

J is TRBJ2-3 and V is TRBV2; 15 positions match TRBD2. Germline CDR1 is SNHLY and CDR2 is FYNNEI. This CDR3 region has 18 residues. V was clipped by 1 base and J by 6 bases; unmatched bases: 8. CDR3 sequence (DNA): TGTGCCAGCAGTGAAGGGGGACTAGCGGGAGGCCTATTCGATACGCAGTATTTT. Its translation: CASSEGGLAGGLFDTQYF.

V and J are TRBV11-2 and TRBJ1-1, with 8 positions matching TRBD1. CDR3 length: 18 amino acids. CDR1 is SGHAT, CDR2 FQNNGV, per germline. Trimming removed 0 bases from V and 5 bases from J; junction bases left unmatched: 14. The CDR3 region is CASSLDWMAGGGGTEAFF. The CDR3 nucleotides are TGTGCCAGCAGCTTAGATTGGATGGCAGGGGGCGGGGGAACTGAAGCTTTCTTT. Looking up the rest from reference TRBV11-2 and TRBJ1-1 gives the full variable domain: EAGVAQSPRYKIIEKRQSVAFWCNPISGHATLYWYQQILGQGPKLLIQFQNNGVVDDSQLPKDRFSAERLKGVDSTLKIQPAKLEDSAVYLCASSLDWMAGGGGTEAFFGQGTRLTVV.

This chain links TRBV6-5 with TRBJ1-1; weak D call: TRBD1 (5 bases). V shed 3 bases and J shed 6 bases, with 11 bases lying between them. From germline, CDR1 is MNHEY and CDR2 SVGAGI. This CDR3 comprises 13 residues. The CDR3 sequence: CASSYGGVSEAFF. The CDR3 DNA sequence: TGTGCCAGCAGTTATGGGGGGGTCTCTGAAGCTTTCTTT.

The rearrangement uses TRBV5-1 and TRBJ2-3, with TRBD2 identical over 8 bases. Looked up from germline, CDR1 is SGHRS and CDR2 is YFSETQ. The CDR3 loop spans 14 amino acids. With 3 bases clipped from V and 6 bases from J, the junction kept 6 bases outside the gene matches. For the CDR3, the DNA is TGCGCCAGCAGCTCCGCGACTAGCGCGGATACGCAGTATTTT. Amino acids: CASSSATSADTQYF.

The rearrangement joins TRBV19 to TRBJ1-3; D unclear. Germline V CDR1 and CDR2: LNHDA, SQIVND (reference sequence). Trimming removed 10 bases from V and 0 bases from J, with 10 bases in between. The CDR3 extends over 13 amino acids. The CDR3, as DNA: TGTGCCACCAACACCAACTCTGGAAACACCATATATTTT. Encoded protein: CATNTNSGNTIYF.

The chain is built from TRBV7-9 and TRBJ2-5; TRBD2 might be the D (5 bases). In germline, CDR1 is SEHNR, CDR2 FQNEAQ (reference sequence). The CDR3 runs to 14 residues. V was cut by 4 bases and J by 5 bases, with 14 bases left in between. CDR3 DNA sequence: TGTGCCAGCAGCTCGGACTCCTTTCGGGAGACCCAGTACTTC. This sequence encodes CASSSDSFRETQYF.

The chain uses TRBV18 and TRBJ2-1, with D unclear. Germline V CDR1 and CDR2: KGHSH, LQKENI. There are 13 residues in the CDR3. V gave up 3 bases and J gave up 10 bases, with 13 bases separating them. The DNA of the CDR3 is TGTGCCAGCTCACCCCCGTACCTCCAGGAGCAGTTCTTC. It encodes CASSPPYLQEQFF.

This clone came up once. The V gene is TRBV20-1, the J gene TRBJ1-2, with a possible D match to TRBD1 (6 bases). This CDR3 contains 14 residues. The V end lost 3 bases, the J end lost 1 base, and 12 bases lay between the germline ends. The germline gives CDR1 DFQATT, CDR2 SNEGSKA (reference sequence). CDR3 sequence reads: CSASSGRGNYGYTF. CDR3 bases: TGCAGTGCTAGTTCGGGCAGGGGTAACTATGGCTACACCTTC.

The J gene is TRBJ1-2, the V gene TRBV28; no definite D call. V gave up 5 bases and J gave up 5 bases, with 9 bases separating them. The CDR3 spans 12 residues. Germline V gene data show CDR1 as MDHEN and CDR2 as SYDVKM. The CDR3 region is CASSPRSYGYTF. In DNA, the CDR3 is TGTGCCAGCAGTCCCCGTTCTTATGGCTACACCTTC.

The V gene is TRBV9, the J gene TRBJ2-2; possibly TRBD1 for D (5 bases). The length of the CDR3 is 15 residues. Germline CDR1 and CDR2: SGDLS and YYNGEE. V was clipped by 2 bases and J by 1 base, with 9 bases between them. DNA for the CDR3: TGTGCCAGCAGCGTGGGGCAGCTGAACACCGGGGAGCTGTTTTTT. It translates to CASSVGQLNTGELFF.